This T cell receptor beta chain originates from a study of response to subunit inactivated influenza vaccine. TCRdb ran MiXCR on the RT-PCR reads and lists one entry per CDR3 protein. The data show around 580,000 distinct CDR3 sequences, with 14% seen just once and around 10% held by the top ten. The sequences come from PBMCs from blood, collected about 12 days after vaccination. This TCR was recovered from a man aged 50-59 years who received an inactivated influenza vaccine.

CDR3 coding DNA: TGCAGTGCCCCGGGACAGGGGTTCTCCGAGACCCAGTACTTC. Translation: CSAPGQGFSETQYF. The chain is built from TRBV20-1 and TRBJ2-5; 10 bases line up with TRBD1. The CDR3 covers 14 residues. Germline-derived CDR1 and CDR2 are DFQATT and SNEGSKA (reference sequence). After removal of 6 bases from V and 5 bases from J, the junction contained 9 bases not matched to a gene.